This T cell receptor beta chain was identified in a study of vaccination and CD4 T cells after COVID-19. Study-level background: Each control culture was treated with a CEFX pool, an HIV-1 Nef pool, or no peptide.

Notes on this clonotype: Its antigen is unidentified.

The V end was cut by 4 bases, the J end by 6 bases, with 15 bases between. The CDR3 is 14 amino acids. Germline values: CDR1 SGHTA, CDR2 FQGTGA. Treatment in this sample: approximately nine-day PBMC culture with coronavirus spike peptide pools or control peptides (ViraFEST assay). Sequencing of cultured CD4+ T cell DNA used the Oncomine TCR Beta short-read assay. TCRdb re-derived calls from the PCR reads in MiXCR, one entry per CDR3 protein. The sample carries approximately 12,000 distinct CDR3 sequences, about 75% recorded once. The rearrangement uses TRBV7-3 and TRBJ1-1; no definite D call. This TCR was recovered from a human donor who had recovered from COVID-19. The sequencing sample was made of CD4+ T cells from blood, cultured in vitro. The CDR3 sequence: CASSSGNLRAEAFF. The CDR3 coding sequence is TGTGCCAGCAGCTCCGGGAACCTTCGGGCTGAAGCTTTCTTT.